The 27 T cell receptor beta chains below were found in one sample sequenced in a study of blood T cell repertoires in COVID-19. Using immunoSEQ multiplex PCR, the repertoire was profiled, and TCRdb retains in-frame clones only, with some absent. The sample shows about 410,000 clones, just over 85% of them seen only once. The sample was peripheral blood. These receptors were obtained from a woman in her 30s with active or convalescent COVID-19.

The chain joins TRBV5-1 to TRBJ2-2; D gene ambiguous. Trimming took 4 bases from V and 5 from J, leaving 18 bases between them. Germline V gene sequence: CDR1 SGHRS, CDR2 YFSETQ. The CDR3 contains 16 residues. CDR3 DNA: TGCGCCAGCAGCCCTTCCGACTCGGCCGCTACCGGGGAGCTGTTTTTT. Its translation is CASSPSDSAATGELFF.

The chain recombines TRBV10-3 with TRBJ2-1, with TRBD2 identical over 10 bases. There are 14 residues in the CDR3. Germline V gene lookup returns CDR1 ENHRY and CDR2 SYGVKD. After removal of 10 bases from V and 4 bases from J, the junction contained 7 bases not matched to a gene. The DNA of the CDR3 is TGTGCCAGTATACCTAGCGGGGGTTACAATGAGCAGTTCTTC. This translates into CASIPSGGYNEQFF.

A few counts support this clone. The V and J genes are TRBV10-3 and TRBJ1-1; D gene uncertain. The CDR3 length is 15 residues. V was clipped by 2 bases and J by 7 bases, with 17 bases between them. The germline V gene has CDR1 ENHRY and CDR2 SYGVKD. In DNA form, the CDR3 reads TGTGCCATCAGTGAGGGTAACCGGGATAGAGTTGAAGCTTTCTTT. It translates to CAISEGNRDRVEAFF.

The gene calls are TRBV6-4 and TRBJ2-2; 10 bases align to TRBD2. CDR1 is MRHNA, CDR2 SNTAGT, per germline. This CDR3 has 18 residues. J lost 4 bases, V lost 9 bases, and 17 bases had no gene match. The CDR3 coding sequence is TGTGCCAGGACCCCCAACTGGCTAGCGGGGGCCGCCACCGGGGAGCTGTTTTTT. This gives the protein CARTPNWLAGAATGELFF.

V usage is TRBV12-5 and J usage is TRBJ2-3, with 10 nucleotides matching TRBD2. Germline-derived CDR1 and CDR2 are LGHNT and FRNRAP. J gave up 1 base and V 0 bases, and 10 bases lay outside the gene matches. CDR3 length: 19 amino acids. The CDR3 is CASGLVLGRGTSGTDTQYF. Written as DNA, the CDR3 is TGTGCTAGTGGTTTGGTACTCGGTCGGGGGACTAGCGGCACAGATACGCAGTATTTT.

The chain recombines TRBV6-1 with TRBJ1-5; D is ambiguous. Germline-derived CDR1 and CDR2 are MNHNS and SASEGT. Trimming shortened V by 2 bases and J by 4 bases, and 9 bases separated the two germline ends. The CDR3 loop spans 14 amino acids. This chain's CDR3 is CASSEKYQNQPQHF. In nucleotides, the CDR3 is TGTGCCAGCAGTGAAAAGTACCAGAATCAGCCCCAGCATTTT.

The chain combines TRBV5-4 with TRBJ2-7; 12 nucleotides line up with TRBD2. The CDR3 is 15 residues long. Unmatched junction bases numbered 6, after V lost 4 bases and J lost 4 bases. Looked up from germline, CDR1 is SGHNT and CDR2 is YYREEE (reference sequence). In DNA form, the CDR3 reads TGTGCCAGCAGCCTCTCCGGGACTAGCGGGTACGAGCAGTACTTC. It specifies CASSLSGTSGYEQYF.

The gene calls are TRBV2 and TRBJ2-3, with D maybe TRBD2 (5 bases). There are 16 residues in the CDR3. The V gene's germline CDR1 is SNHLY and CDR2 FYNNEI. Trimming took off 4 bases at V and 2 bases at J, with 16 bases between the two ends. The CDR3 DNA reads TGTGCCAGCAGTGCATGGACTCCGACCAACACAGATACGCAGTATTTT. This gives the protein CASSAWTPTNTDTQYF.

Concerning this clone itself: The sample carries other DNA sequences with the same CDR3. V gene TRBV3-1 (or the pseudogene TRBV3-2) combines with J gene TRBJ1-1; the D is unclear. Germline CDR1 and CDR2: LGHDT and YNNKEL (reference sequence). This CDR3 comprises 13 residues. V was clipped by 4 bases and J by 3 bases, with 9 bases between them. CDR3 in amino acids: CASSPLADTEAFF. DNA of the CDR3: TGTGCCAGCAGCCCATTGGCAGACACTGAAGCTTTCTTT.

The V call is TRBV29-1, the J call TRBJ2-3; the match to TRBD1 covers 8 bases. The CDR3 extends over 14 amino acids. V lost 7 bases and J lost 1; bases outside the gene matches: 7. The germline V gene encodes CDR1 SQVTM and CDR2 ANQGSEA. The CDR3 is CSAWTGRGTDTQYF. The CDR3 DNA is TGCAGCGCGTGGACAGGGCGGGGCACAGATACGCAGTATTTT.

The chain has TRBV7-9 and TRBJ2-3, with 11 positions matching TRBD2. The CDR3 has 15 residues. Trimming removed 1 base from V and 11 bases from J; junction bases left unmatched: 8. CDR1 SEHNR and CDR2 FQNEAQ come from the germline V gene (reference sequence). The CDR3 loop is CASSLVGLAGTRQYF. Here the CDR3 DNA reads TGTGCCAGCAGCTTAGTAGGACTAGCGGGTACTAGGCAGTATTTT.

This clone was detected a few times. The rearrangement joins TRBV4-1 to TRBJ2-7; perhaps TRBD2 as D (6 bases). V gave up 0 bases and J gave up 9 bases, with 18 bases separating them. CDR3 size: 15 residues. Per the germline V gene, CDR1 is MGHRA and CDR2 is YSYEKL. The CDR3 DNA reads TGCGCCAGCAGCCAAGAAATTGGTCTAGCGCGAAGGCAGTACTTC. Translation: CASSQEIGLARRQYF.

This clone was seen only once. This chain connects TRBV6-6 to TRBJ2-3, with TRBD2 identical over 8 bases. Germline values: CDR1 MNHNY, CDR2 SVGAGI (reference sequence). There are 15 residues in the CDR3. V dropped 6 bases and J dropped 9; count of bases not matched to a gene: 14. The DNA for the CDR3 is TGTGCCAGCAGAGACTATGGAGCGGGGGATTTCACGCAGTATTTT. Its translation is CASRDYGAGDFTQYF.

This sequence joins TRBV6-5 and TRBJ2-7, with 8 nucleotides matching TRBD1. Germline trimming cut 5 bases from V and 1 base from J; bases unmatched to any gene: 7. The CDR3 covers 15 residues. The germline V gene has CDR1 MNHEY and CDR2 SVGAGI. This CDR3 is CASSLDRAGSYEQYF. The CDR3 nucleotides read TGTGCCAGCAGTCTGGACAGGGCAGGTTCCTACGAGCAGTACTTC.

V and J are TRBV5-1 and TRBJ2-3; TRBD1 matches at 10 bases. CDR3 length: 15 amino acids. The germline CDR1 and CDR2 sequences are SGHRS and YFSETQ. J gave up 6 bases and V 1 base, and 5 bases lay outside the gene matches. CDR3 protein: CASSLRQGASDTQYF. The CDR3, as DNA: TGCGCCAGCAGCTTGAGACAGGGGGCTTCGGATACGCAGTATTTT. Based on the CDR3 plus reference TRBV5-1 and TRBJ2-3, the full variable domain is KAGVTQTPRYLIKTRGQQVTLSCSPISGHRSVSWYQQTPGQGLQFLFEYFSETQRNKGNFPGRFSGRQFSNSRSEMNVSTLELGDSALYLCASSLRQGASDTQYFGPGTRLTVL.

The chain couples TRBV5-1 to TRBJ2-2; a weak D match, TRBD1 (5 bases). This CDR3 is built from 14 residues. The germline V and J ends were trimmed by 4 bases and 0 bases, with 7 bases remaining between them. In germline, CDR1 is SGHRS, CDR2 YFSETQ. CDR3 protein: CASSPRANTGELFF. Written as DNA, the CDR3 is TGCGCCAGCAGCCCCAGGGCGAACACCGGGGAGCTGTTTTTT.

This chain connects TRBV11-2 to TRBJ2-7; possible D gene TRBD2, 6 bases. Germline V lookup: CDR1 SGHAT, CDR2 FQNNGV. CDR3 length: 13 residues. V shed 8 bases and J shed 2 bases, with 13 bases lying between them. CDR3 protein: CASRGDPPYEQYF. The CDR3, as DNA: TGTGCCAGCCGCGGGGACCCCCCCTACGAGCAGTACTTC.

The rearrangement joins TRBV6-5 to TRBJ2-1, with 9 bases that match TRBD1. The trim removed 6 bases at V and 10 bases at J, leaving 13 bases unmatched. CDR3 size: 15 residues. Germline CDR1 and CDR2: MNHEY and SVGAGI. The CDR3 coding sequence is TGTGCCAGCAGCGCGGGGGACAGGGCGCTTAGGGAGCAGTTCTTC. Its translation: CASSAGDRALREQFF.

J is TRBJ1-2 and V is TRBV4-1; no clear D gene. This CDR3 is built from 13 residues. V was trimmed by 5 bases and J by 4 bases, leaving 11 bases between them. Germline lookup yields CDR1 MGHRA and CDR2 YSYEKL. Here the CDR3 reads CASSAGISYGYTF. CDR3 coding DNA: TGCGCCAGCAGCGCGGGGATCTCCTATGGCTACACCTTC.

The chain links TRBV13 to TRBJ1-2; D is uncertain. The ends were cut back, 5 bases at V and 7 bases at J, with 17 bases in the middle. This CDR3 contains 14 residues. The germline V gene has CDR1 PRHDT and CDR2 FYEKMQ (reference sequence). The CDR3 coding sequence is TGTGCCAGCAGCCTCCCGACTGCATTAAGTGGCTACACCTTC. Encoded protein: CASSLPTALSGYTF.

CDR3 coding DNA: TGTGCCAGCAGCCAAGAGTTTAGGCGGGTGTACGAGCAGTACTTC. It yields the protein CASSQEFRRVYEQYF. The chain couples TRBV3-1 (or the pseudogene TRBV3-2) to TRBJ2-7; D is possibly TRBD2 (5 bases). The V gene lost 0 bases and the J gene lost 4 bases, with 13 bases spanning the gap. Germline loops: CDR1 LGHDT, CDR2 YNNKEL (reference sequence). The CDR3 contains 15 residues.

This chain uses TRBV6-6 with TRBJ2-3, with D unresolved. V lost 1 base, J lost 4 bases, and 15 bases lay in between. Looked up from germline, CDR1 is MNHNY and CDR2 is SVGAGI (reference sequence). The CDR3 is made up of 16 amino acids. DNA for the CDR3: TGTGCCAGCAGTTACTTATCACCTGCAGTCGCAGATACGCAGTATTTT. Translated, it gives CASSYLSPAVADTQYF.

J is TRBJ1-1 and V is TRBV7-6, with 11 bases matching TRBD1. Trimming took 5 bases from V and 4 from J; bases not matched to a gene: 6. Germline V gene data show CDR1 as SGHVS and CDR2 as FNYEAQ. CDR3 size: 15 residues. CDR3 bases: TGTGCCAGCAGCGCAGCCGGGACAGGGGGCACTGAAGCTTTCTTT. Translation gives CASSAAGTGGTEAFF.

This clone has a single count. This sequence joins TRBV3-1 (or the pseudogene TRBV3-2) and TRBJ2-2; a weak D match, TRBD2 (5 bases). With 0 bases removed from V and 2 bases from J, the gap between germline ends came to 13 bases. Germline V lookup: CDR1 LGHDT, CDR2 YNNKEL (reference sequence). The CDR3 length is 17 residues. The CDR3 bases are TGTGCCAGCAGCCAAGAGCGTGGGCGGACTAACACCGGGGAGCTGTTTTTT. It translates to CASSQERGRTNTGELFF.

The rearrangement links TRBV19 to TRBJ1-1; 11 bases align to TRBD1. The CDR3 runs to 17 residues. Germline V lookup: CDR1 LNHDA, CDR2 SQIVND (reference sequence). Trimming cost V 8 bases and J 1 base; bases outside gene matches: 12. The CDR3 sequence: CASGDRGFGRSNTEAFF. The DNA of the CDR3 is TGTGCCAGTGGGGACAGGGGGTTTGGGAGGTCGAACACTGAAGCTTTCTTT.

This clone was seen a single time. J is TRBJ2-7 and V is TRBV5-1; possible D gene TRBD2, 6 bases. The germline gives CDR1 SGHRS, CDR2 YFSETQ. The CDR3 loop spans 15 amino acids. Trimming took 3 bases from V and 2 from J, leaving 15 bases between them. The CDR3 nucleotides read TGCGCCAGCAGCTATTGGGCTAGCGAGACCTACGAGCAGTACTTC. It is translated as CASSYWASETYEQYF. The variable domain in full, with the rest retrieved from reference TRBV5-1 and TRBJ2-7, is KAGVTQTPRYLIKTRGQQVTLSCSPISGHRSVSWYQQTPGQGLQFLFEYFSETQRNKGNFPGRFSGRQFSNSRSEMNVSTLELGDSALYLCASSYWASETYEQYFGPGTRLTVT.

The rearrangement uses TRBV5-4 and TRBJ2-1; TRBD2 aligns across 7 bases. Germline CDR1 reads SGHNT; CDR2 reads YYREEE (reference sequence). The CDR3 runs to 15 residues. Germline trimming cut 5 bases from V and 6 bases from J; bases unmatched to any gene: 11. The CDR3 here is CASRKTSDLLNEQFF. The CDR3 DNA follows: TGTGCCAGCAGGAAAACTAGCGACCTTCTCAATGAGCAGTTCTTC.